This T cell receptor (beta chain) originates from a study of identifying expanded T cells in peripheral blood. Study results and limitations: Differentially abundant clones: roughly 1.2 between replicates, about 15 at approximately 14 days, less than 20 at four.

This CDR3 is built from 16 residues. Looked up from germline, CDR1 is SGHRS and CDR2 is YFSETQ. V was pared by 2 bases and J by 0 bases, with 15 bases between. A word on this clone: Its antigen is as yet unknown.

Profiling relied on immunoSEQ multiplex PCR, and the TCRdb table lists in-frame clones only, not all of them. The sample holds approximately 100,000 clones, roughly 89% seen once. Source material: blood. The chain employs TRBV5-1 and TRBJ2-7; D remains ambiguous. The origin of this receptor is a person between 18 and 75 years old in good health. The CDR3 DNA reads TGCGCCAGCAGCTTAGCAAGTGGGCTGAGCTCCTACGAGCAGTACTTC. Translated, it gives CASSLASGLSSYEQYF.